This TCR beta chain came from a study of shared clonotypes between healthy human individuals. Study details: CD4 naive and CD4 memory each took three plates per donor, while CD8 naive took two and CD8 memory one.

Germline CDR1 reads SGHTA; CDR2 reads FQGNSA. V lost 7 bases and J 4 bases, leaving 13 bases between the germline ends. CDR3 length: 14 residues. The healthy adult donors were HIV-negative and reported no recent acute infections or vaccinations. The study's findings and limits: Sorted-subset sequencing, rarefaction showed, was incomplete despite large depth.

The count of this clone is one. Its antigen is as yet unknown. Original data processing: ImmunoSEQ junction-only sequences lacked quality scores, so their filtering differed. Libraries were prepared by immunoSEQ multiplex PCR; TCRdb keeps only in-frame clonotypes and omits some of them. Clonal size and the V and J genes are those of that table, whereas D and trimming came from the DNA. The sample carries fewer than 1.8 million clones, around 98.5% recorded once. Sequencing was done on a sample of naive CD4+ T cells sorted from blood. Subset: CD45RA+ positively selected. The source of this sequence is a man aged 25-40 years in good health. The V and J genes are TRBV7-2 and TRBJ2-2, with D possibly being TRBD1 (6 bases). The CDR3: CASMRGSGTGELFF. In nucleotides, the CDR3 is TGTGCCAGCATGAGGGGGAGCGGCACCGGGGAGCTGTTTTTT.